This T cell receptor beta chain was identified in a study of T cell repertoires in cytomegalovirus infection. Overall study: Public TCR beta signatures provided an indication of both CMV infection and a matching HLA type.

Notes on the study in general: CMV carriers having the relevant HLA were flagged by cumulative public TCR beta family frequency. HLA-C-restricted CMV-specific TCR beta clonotypes were dominant in the ex vivo response.

Germline lookup yields CDR1 MNHNY and CDR2 SVGAGI (reference sequence). The V and J ends lost 5 bases and 4 bases, in that order; junction bases with no gene match: 7. CDR3 length equals 15 residues. As regards this clonotype: Its antigen is currently unknown.

TCRdb ran MiXCR on the reads and lists one entry per CDR3 protein. The sample shows about 480,000 distinct CDR3 sequences, 30% to 40% of them seen only once. The specimen was cultured PBMCs, collected from culture after CMV antigen stimulation. The source is a human donor in good health (CMV status not recorded). Some clones in this sample may be carry-over from other donors' samples. The chain carries TRBV6-6 and TRBJ2-2, with 7 bases fitting TRBD2. This CDR3 is CASSAPGEGTGELFF. The CDR3 DNA reads as TGTGCCAGCAGTGCGCCCGGGGAGGGCACCGGGGAGCTGTTTTTT.